This TCR beta chain was sequenced in a study of T cell responses to AZD1222 COVID-19 vaccine. Study-level points and caveats: Unmutated regions of variants are reportedly targeted by nearly half of spike-specific TCRs. At baseline, just a handful of AZD1222 recipients tested seropositive. Repertoire sampling happened only post peak T cell response.

The CDR3 covers 14 residues. Germline-derived CDR1 and CDR2 are MNHEY and SVGAGI. V lost 5 bases and J 3 bases, leaving 12 bases between the germline ends. Clones were read by immunoSEQ multiplex PCR, and TCRdb kept only the in-frame ones, dropping some. The repertoire consists of about 150,000 clones, with over 90% occurring once and the leading ten covering approximately 1.5%. This clone showed up just once. Its specificity is unknown. Analyses pooled second doses at about 4 or about 12 weeks. V and J are TRBV6-5 and TRBJ2-3; the D gene is possibly TRBD1 (6 bases). Sequences were derived from peripheral blood, sampled 28 days after the second AZD1222 dose. This receptor was identified in an adult who received the AZD1222 COVID-19 vaccine. The CDR3 spells CASSPLQGTDTQYF. In DNA, the CDR3 is TGTGCCAGCAGTCCGCTACAGGGTACAGATACGCAGTATTTT.